What follows are 19 T cell receptor beta chains derived from one specimen sequenced in a study of shared clonotypes between healthy human individuals. The assay was immunoSEQ multiplex PCR, and TCRdb's table has in-frame clones only and misses some. This sample has 2,500,000 or so clones; over 85% occur once, and the top ten carry around 0.4%. Specimen: naive CD4+ T cells from PBMCs. Subset: CD45RA+ positively selected. Every receptor here comes from a man younger than 35 in good health. Some clones in this sample may be carry-over from other donors' samples.

This chain joins TRBV5-6 and TRBJ2-5, with 11 bases lining up with TRBD1. V lost 2 bases and J lost 1; bases outside the gene matches: 7. The CDR3 is 17 residues long. Looked up from germline, CDR1 is SGHDT and CDR2 is YYEEEE. The CDR3 loop reads CASSFGQGARFQETQYF. The CDR3, as DNA: TGTGCCAGCAGCTTCGGACAGGGGGCGAGATTCCAAGAGACCCAGTACTTC.

The gene calls are TRBV11-3 and TRBJ2-7; 10 positions match TRBD1. This CDR3 comprises 20 residues. After removal of 5 bases from V and 0 bases from J, the junction contained 19 bases not matched to a gene. CDR1 is SGHNT and CDR2 is YENEEA in the germline V gene. In nucleotides, the CDR3 is TGTGCCAGCAGCCGTGGGTACGGACAGGGGGATGACACTAGCTCCTACGAGCAGTACTTC. Translation: CASSRGYGQGDDTSSYEQYF.

CDR3 in amino acids: CASSQVFGPGGHTEAFF. The CDR3 nucleotides are TGCGCCAGCAGCCAAGTCTTCGGACCCGGGGGGCACACTGAAGCTTTCTTT. The V call is TRBV4-1, the J call TRBJ1-1, with D tentatively TRBD1 (6 bases). CDR3 length: 17 residues. V lost 1 base and J 3 bases, leaving 18 bases between the germline ends. Looked up from germline, CDR1 is MGHRA and CDR2 is YSYEKL.

Only one count was recorded for this clone. The chain combines TRBV7-2 with TRBJ2-1; 9 nucleotides agree with TRBD1. The CDR3 loop spans 16 amino acids. V was pared by 5 bases and J by 0 bases, with 5 bases of the junction left unmatched. Germline values: CDR1 SGHTA, CDR2 FQGNSA. The CDR3 coding sequence is TGTGCCAGCAGCAGACAGGGGGGGATCTCCTACAATGAGCAGTTCTTC. Protein: CASSRQGGISYNEQFF.

The chain links TRBV28 to TRBJ2-1, with D tentatively TRBD1 (6 bases). The germline CDR1 and CDR2 sequences are MDHEN and SYDVKM. The CDR3 consists of 12 residues. Trimming removed 2 bases from V and 15 bases from J, with 14 bases in between. CDR3 nucleotide sequence: TGTGCCAGCAGTTTAGGGGCAGGGGTTACGTTCTTC. Encoded protein: CASSLGAGVTFF.

The chain couples TRBV29-1 to TRBJ2-1; 7 bases map to TRBD2. The CDR3 is 15 amino acids. The J segment lost 0 bases and the V segment lost 6 bases, leaving 8 bases of the junction unmatched. Germline-derived CDR1 and CDR2 are SQVTM and ANQGSEA. Here the CDR3 reads CSVERDSSSYNEQFF. DNA for the CDR3: TGCAGCGTGGAGCGGGACTCGAGCTCCTACAATGAGCAGTTCTTC.

The chain combines TRBV7-9 with TRBJ1-1; D may be TRBD1 (6 bases). Looked up from germline, CDR1 is SEHNR and CDR2 is FQNEAQ (reference sequence). Trimming left V 5 bases short and J 1 base short, with 11 bases between. The CDR3 covers 14 residues. CDR3 sequence: CASSPEQGNTEAFF. Written as DNA, the CDR3 is TGTGCCAGCAGCCCAGAACAGGGGAACACTGAAGCTTTCTTT.

The DNA of the CDR3 is TGTGTCAGAAGCTTAGGGCACAGCGGAATGGGTAGGGAGACCGGGGAGCTGTTTTTT. Amino acids: CVRSLGHSGMGRETGELFF. The chain is built from TRBV7-5 and TRBJ2-2; the D call of TRBD2 is as the table states it, not checked on the DNA. TRBV7-5 is shown as a pseudogene. This CDR3 contains 19 residues.

CDR3 nucleotides: TGTGCCAGCAGCCCTTACGTCCAAAGCTACGGGGAGCTGTTTTTT. Translating gives CASSPYVQSYGELFF. The rearrangement links TRBV7-9 to TRBJ2-2; unclear D gene. The V gene lost 5 bases and the J gene lost 7 bases, with 17 bases spanning the gap. There are 15 residues in the CDR3. The germline gives CDR1 SEHNR, CDR2 FQNEAQ (reference sequence).

J is TRBJ2-2 and V is TRBV5-1, with 9 bases matching TRBD2. CDR3 length equals 17 residues. Germline CDR1 SGHRS, CDR2 YFSETQ. V lost 3 bases to trimming and J lost 3 bases; unmatched junction nucleotides: 9. The CDR3 loop is CASSYPGVAGDTGELFF. The CDR3, as DNA: TGCGCCAGCAGCTACCCCGGGGTAGCGGGGGACACCGGGGAGCTGTTTTTT.

The gene calls are TRBV7-3 and TRBJ1-2, with D perhaps matching TRBD1 (5 bases). Germline V gene data show CDR1 as SGHTA and CDR2 as FQGTGA. Trimming removed 5 bases from V and 8 bases from J, with 24 bases in between. The CDR3 is 16 amino acids. This chain's CDR3 is CASSPTGATGPDGYTF. CDR3 in DNA: TGTGCCAGCAGCCCCACGGGCGCCACAGGCCCCGACGGCTACACCTTC.

About this clone itself: Other nucleotide sequences in the sample specify the same CDR3. V and J are TRBV5-1 and TRBJ1-2; 7 bases map to TRBD1. The length of the CDR3 is 14 residues. CDR1 is SGHRS and CDR2 is YFSETQ in the germline V gene. The V segment lost 4 bases and the J segment 0 bases; nucleotides outside the gene matches: 3. The CDR3 reads CASSPGGSNYGYTF. The CDR3 DNA reads TGCGCCAGCAGCCCAGGGGGATCTAACTATGGCTACACCTTC.

The chain carries TRBV9 and TRBJ2-1, with D possibly matching TRBD1 (6 bases). V lost 1 base, J lost 4 bases, and 9 bases lay in between. Germline-derived CDR1 and CDR2 are SGDLS and YYNGEE. This CDR3 contains 14 residues. The CDR3 nucleotides are TGTGCCAGCAGCGTAAATACAGGGTACAATGAGCAGTTCTTC. Translating it yields CASSVNTGYNEQFF.

The chain carries TRBV4-3 and TRBJ2-1; 12 bases line up with TRBD2. This CDR3 is 18 amino acids long. V shed 1 base and J 10 bases; nucleotides not matched to a gene: 14. Looked up from germline, CDR1 is LGHNA and CDR2 is YSLEER. CDR3 region: CASSQALAGGSVPVEQFF. As DNA, the CDR3 is TGCGCCAGCAGCCAAGCCCTAGCGGGAGGGTCGGTCCCGGTCGAGCAGTTCTTC.

There are a few counts of this clone. The chain is built from TRBV6-6 and TRBJ2-4; TRBD1 is a possible D gene (7 bases). Between the trimmed V and J ends, which lost 5 bases and 11 bases, there was a span of 13 bases. The germline CDR1 and CDR2 sequences are MNHNY and SVGAGI (reference sequence). The CDR3 runs 12 residues. This CDR3 reads CASSPDRRVQYF. The CDR3 region has the DNA TGTGCCAGCAGTCCGGACAGGAGGGTTCAGTACTTC.

J is TRBJ2-5 and V is TRBV5-5; TRBD2 agrees at 7 bases. In germline, CDR1 is SGHKS, CDR2 YYEKEE (reference sequence). The ends lost 2 bases at V and 5 bases at J; junction bases unmatched: 6. The CDR3 covers 14 residues. The chain's CDR3 is CASSLVGRRETQYF. The DNA of the CDR3 is TGTGCCAGCAGCTTAGTCGGGAGGCGGGAGACCCAGTACTTC.

J is TRBJ1-2 and V is TRBV2; no reliable D call. CDR3 length: 13 residues. Germline V gene sequence: CDR1 SNHLY, CDR2 FYNNEI. V lost 3 bases, J lost 2 bases, and 7 bases lay in between. This CDR3 is CASSDFSNYGYTF. CDR3 DNA sequence: TGTGCCAGCAGTGATTTTTCCAACTATGGCTACACCTTC.

The chain recombines TRBV15 with TRBJ2-7; D is possibly TRBD1 (7 bases). Germline V gene lookup returns CDR1 LNHNV and CDR2 YYDKDF (reference sequence). Trimming left V 0 bases short and J 6 bases short, with 12 bases between. CDR3 length: 14 residues. The CDR3 coding sequence is TGTGCCACCAGCAGAGATGCAGGGGGAGGCGAGCAGTACTTC. Translating it yields CATSRDAGGGEQYF.

Concerning this clone: The sample contains more than one DNA sequence encoding this CDR3. The chain recombines TRBV9 with TRBJ1-2, with TRBD1 matching over 7 bases. This CDR3 is built from 14 residues. The V and J ends lost 0 bases and 2 bases, in that order; junction bases with no gene match: 1. Germline V lookup: CDR1 SGDLS, CDR2 YYNGEE. This CDR3 reads CASSVGGQNYGYTF. The CDR3 bases are TGTGCCAGCAGCGTAGGGGGACAGAACTATGGCTACACCTTC.